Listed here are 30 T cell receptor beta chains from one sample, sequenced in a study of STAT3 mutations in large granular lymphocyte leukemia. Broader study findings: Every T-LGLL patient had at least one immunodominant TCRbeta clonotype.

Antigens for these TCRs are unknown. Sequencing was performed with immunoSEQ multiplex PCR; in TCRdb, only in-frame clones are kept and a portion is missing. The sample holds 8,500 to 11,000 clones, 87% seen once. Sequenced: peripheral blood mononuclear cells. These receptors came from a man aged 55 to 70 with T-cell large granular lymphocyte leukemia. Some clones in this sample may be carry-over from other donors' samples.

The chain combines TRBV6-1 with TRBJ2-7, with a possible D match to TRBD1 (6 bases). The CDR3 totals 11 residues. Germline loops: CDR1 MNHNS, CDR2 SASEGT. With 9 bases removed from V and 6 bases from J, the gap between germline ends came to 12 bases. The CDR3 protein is CASQQGSEQYF. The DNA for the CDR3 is TGTGCCAGTCAACAGGGCTCCGAGCAGTACTTC.

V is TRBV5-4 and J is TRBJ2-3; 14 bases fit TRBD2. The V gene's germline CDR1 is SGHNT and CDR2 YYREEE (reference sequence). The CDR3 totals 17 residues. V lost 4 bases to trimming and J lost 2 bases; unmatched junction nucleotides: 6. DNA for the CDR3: TGTGCCAGCAGCCAAGGGACTAGCGGGAGAGTCACAGATACGCAGTATTTT. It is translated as CASSQGTSGRVTDTQYF. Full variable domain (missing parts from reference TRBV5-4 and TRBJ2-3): ETGVTQSPTHLIKTRGQQVTLRCSSQSGHNTVSWYQQALGQGPQFIFQYYREEENGRGNFPPRFSGLQFPNYSSELNVNALELDDSALYLCASSQGTSGRVTDTQYFGPGTRLTVL.

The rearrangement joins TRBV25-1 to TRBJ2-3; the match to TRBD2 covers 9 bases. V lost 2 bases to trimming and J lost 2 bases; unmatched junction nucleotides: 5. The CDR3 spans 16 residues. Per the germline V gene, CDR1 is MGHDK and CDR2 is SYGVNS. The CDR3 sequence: CASSEGLAINTDTQYF. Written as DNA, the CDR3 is TGTGCCAGCAGTGAAGGACTAGCGATCAACACAGATACGCAGTATTTT.

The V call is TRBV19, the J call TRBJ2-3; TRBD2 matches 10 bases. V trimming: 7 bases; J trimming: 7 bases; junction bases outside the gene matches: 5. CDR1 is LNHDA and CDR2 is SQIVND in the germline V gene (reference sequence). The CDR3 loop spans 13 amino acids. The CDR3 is CASKTSGANTQYF. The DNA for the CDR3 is TGTGCCAGTAAAACTAGCGGGGCCAATACGCAGTATTTT. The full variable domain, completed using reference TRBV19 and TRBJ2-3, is DGGITQSPKYLFRKEGQNVTLSCEQNLNHDAMYWYRQDPGQGLRLIYYSQIVNDFQKGDIAEGYSVSREKKESFPLTVTSAQKNPTAFYLCASKTSGANTQYFGPGTRLTVL.

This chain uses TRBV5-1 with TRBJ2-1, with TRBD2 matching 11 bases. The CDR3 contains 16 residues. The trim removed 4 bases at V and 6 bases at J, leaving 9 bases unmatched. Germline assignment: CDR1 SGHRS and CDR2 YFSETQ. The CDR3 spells CASSPTGTSGLNEQFF. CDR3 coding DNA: TGCGCCAGCAGCCCGACCGGGACTAGCGGACTCAATGAGCAGTTCTTC. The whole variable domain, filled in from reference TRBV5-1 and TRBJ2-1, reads KAGVTQTPRYLIKTRGQQVTLSCSPISGHRSVSWYQQTPGQGLQFLFEYFSETQRNKGNFPGRFSGRQFSNSRSEMNVSTLELGDSALYLCASSPTGTSGLNEQFFGPGTRLTVL.

CDR3 in amino acids: CASSLAGPGDEKLFF. The CDR3 DNA is TGTGCCAGCAGCTTGGCGGGCCCCGGGGATGAAAAACTGTTTTTT. This rearrangement joins TRBV5-4 to TRBJ1-4; no clear D gene. V was cut by 0 bases and J by 6 bases, with 12 bases left in between. The length of the CDR3 is 15 residues. Germline CDR1 reads SGHNT; CDR2 reads YYREEE (reference sequence).

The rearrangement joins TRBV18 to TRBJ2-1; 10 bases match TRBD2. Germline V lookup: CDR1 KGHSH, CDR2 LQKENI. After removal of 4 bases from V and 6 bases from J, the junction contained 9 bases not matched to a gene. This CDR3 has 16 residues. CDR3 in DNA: TGTGCCAGCTCACAACTCGGGACTAGCGACTTCAATGAGCAGTTCTTC. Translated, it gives CASSQLGTSDFNEQFF.

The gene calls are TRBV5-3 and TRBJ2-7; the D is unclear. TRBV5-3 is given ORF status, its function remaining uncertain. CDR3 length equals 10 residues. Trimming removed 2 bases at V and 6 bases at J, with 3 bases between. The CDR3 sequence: CARSLREQYF. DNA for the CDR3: TGTGCCAGAAGCTTACGCGAGCAGTACTTC.

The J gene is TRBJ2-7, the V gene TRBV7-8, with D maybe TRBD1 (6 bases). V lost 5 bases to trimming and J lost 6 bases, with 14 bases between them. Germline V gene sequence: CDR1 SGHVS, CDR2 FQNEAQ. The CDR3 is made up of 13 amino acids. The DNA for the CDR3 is TGTGCCAGCAGCCTAAGCACAGGGACCGAGCAGTACTTC. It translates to CASSLSTGTEQYF.

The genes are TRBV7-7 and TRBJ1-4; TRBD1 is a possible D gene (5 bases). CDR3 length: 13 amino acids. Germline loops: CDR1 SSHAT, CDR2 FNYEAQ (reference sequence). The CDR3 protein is CAVWDRHNEKLFF. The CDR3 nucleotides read TGTGCTGTCTGGGACCGACATAATGAAAAACTGTTTTTT. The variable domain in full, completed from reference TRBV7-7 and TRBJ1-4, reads GAGVSQSPRYKVTKRGQDVTLRCDPISSHATLYWYQQALGQGPEFLTYFNYEAQPDKSGLPSDRFSAERPEGSISTLTIQRTEQRDSAMYRCAVWDRHNEKLFFGSGTQLSVL.

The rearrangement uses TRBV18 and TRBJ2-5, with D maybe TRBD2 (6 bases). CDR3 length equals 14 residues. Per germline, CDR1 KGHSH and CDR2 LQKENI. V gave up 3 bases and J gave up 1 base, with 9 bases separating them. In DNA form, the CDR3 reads TGTGCCAGCTCACCGCGGGGAGTCCAAGAGACCCAGTACTTC. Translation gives CASSPRGVQETQYF.

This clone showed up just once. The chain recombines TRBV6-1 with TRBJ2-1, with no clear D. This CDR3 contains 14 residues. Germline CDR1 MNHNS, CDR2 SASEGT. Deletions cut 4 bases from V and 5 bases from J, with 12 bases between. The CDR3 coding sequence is TGTGCCAGCAGTGTAATAGGAGTCCACAATGAGCAGTTCTTC. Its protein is CASSVIGVHNEQFF.

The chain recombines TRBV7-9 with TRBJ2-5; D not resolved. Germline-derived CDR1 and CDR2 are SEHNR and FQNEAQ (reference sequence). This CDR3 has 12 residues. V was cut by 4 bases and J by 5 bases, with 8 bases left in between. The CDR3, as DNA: TGTGCCAGCAGCTCGATAAGGGAGACCCAGTACTTC. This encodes CASSSIRETQYF.

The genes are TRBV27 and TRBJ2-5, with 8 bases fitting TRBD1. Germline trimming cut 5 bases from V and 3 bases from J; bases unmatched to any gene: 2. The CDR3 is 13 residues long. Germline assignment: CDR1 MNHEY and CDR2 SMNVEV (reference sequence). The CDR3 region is CASSADREETQYF. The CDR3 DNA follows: TGTGCCAGCAGTGCGGACAGGGAAGAGACCCAGTACTTC.

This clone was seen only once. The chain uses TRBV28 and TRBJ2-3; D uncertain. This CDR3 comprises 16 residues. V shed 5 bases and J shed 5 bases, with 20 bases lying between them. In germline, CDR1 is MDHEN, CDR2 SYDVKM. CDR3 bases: TGTGCCAGCAGTCCCCCAGACATCATACCACGAGATACGCAGTATTTT. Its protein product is CASSPPDIIPRDTQYF.

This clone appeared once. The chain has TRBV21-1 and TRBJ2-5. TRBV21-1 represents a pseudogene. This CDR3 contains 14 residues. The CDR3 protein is CASSSGTQQETQYF. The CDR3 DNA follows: TGTGCCAGCAGCAGCGGGACACAGCAAGAGACCCAGTACTTC.

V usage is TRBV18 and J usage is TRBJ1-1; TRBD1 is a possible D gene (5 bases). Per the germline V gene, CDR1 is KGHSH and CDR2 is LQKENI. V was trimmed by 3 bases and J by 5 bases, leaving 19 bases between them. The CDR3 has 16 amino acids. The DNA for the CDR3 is TGTGCCAGCTCACCCGGGGAAAAGGGGCATCGGACTGAAGCTTTCTTT. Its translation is CASSPGEKGHRTEAFF. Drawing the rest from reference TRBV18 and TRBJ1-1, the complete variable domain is NAGVMQNPRHLVRRRGQEARLRCSPMKGHSHVYWYRQLPEEGLKFMVYLQKENIIDESGMPKERFSAEFPKEGPSILRIQQVVRGDSAAYFCASSPGEKGHRTEAFFGQGTRLTVV.

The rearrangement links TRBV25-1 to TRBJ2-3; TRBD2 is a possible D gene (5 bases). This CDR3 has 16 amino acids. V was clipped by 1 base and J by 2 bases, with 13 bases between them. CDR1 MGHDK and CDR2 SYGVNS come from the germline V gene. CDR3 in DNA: TGTGCCAGCAGTGAATTGGGAGTCTCATTCACAGATACGCAGTATTTT. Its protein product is CASSELGVSFTDTQYF.

CDR3 protein: CASSQDRDRRNGYTF. The DNA of the CDR3 is TGTGCCAGCAGCCAAGACCGGGACAGGAGAAATGGCTACACCTTC. The chain uses TRBV4-2 and TRBJ1-2; TRBD1 agrees at 8 bases. V lost 0 bases and J lost 6; bases outside the gene matches: 6. Looked up from germline, CDR1 is LGHNA and CDR2 is YNFKEQ. The CDR3 totals 15 residues.

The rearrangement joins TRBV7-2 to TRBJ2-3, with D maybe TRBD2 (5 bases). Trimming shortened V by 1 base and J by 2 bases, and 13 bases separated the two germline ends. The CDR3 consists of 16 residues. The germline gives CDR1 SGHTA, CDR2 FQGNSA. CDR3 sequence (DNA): TGTGCCAGCAGCTTAGTCGGTCGGGGTAACACAGATACGCAGTATTTT. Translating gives CASSLVGRGNTDTQYF.

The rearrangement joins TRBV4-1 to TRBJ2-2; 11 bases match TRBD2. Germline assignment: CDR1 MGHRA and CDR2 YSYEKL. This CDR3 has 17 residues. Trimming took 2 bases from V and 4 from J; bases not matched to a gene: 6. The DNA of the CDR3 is TGCGCCAGCAGCCAACAACTAGCGGGAGTTATCACCGGGGAGCTGTTTTTT. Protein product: CASSQQLAGVITGELFF.

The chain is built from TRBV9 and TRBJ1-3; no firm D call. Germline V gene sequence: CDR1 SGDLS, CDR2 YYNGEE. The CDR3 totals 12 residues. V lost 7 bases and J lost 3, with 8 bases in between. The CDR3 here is CASSGSGNTIYF. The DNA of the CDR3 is TGTGCCAGCTCCGGGAGTGGAAACACCATATATTTT.

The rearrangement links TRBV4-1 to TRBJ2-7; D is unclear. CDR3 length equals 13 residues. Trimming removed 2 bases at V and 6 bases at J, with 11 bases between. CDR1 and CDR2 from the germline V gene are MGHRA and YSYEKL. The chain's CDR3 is CASSQIDPPEQYF. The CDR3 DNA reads TGCGCCAGCAGCCAAATAGATCCCCCCGAGCAGTACTTC.

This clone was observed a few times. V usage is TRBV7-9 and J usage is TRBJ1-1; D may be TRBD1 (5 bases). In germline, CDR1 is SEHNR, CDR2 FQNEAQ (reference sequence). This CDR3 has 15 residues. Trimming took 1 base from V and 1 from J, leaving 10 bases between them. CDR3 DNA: TGTGCCAGCAGCTTAGGGTGGGGGAAGAACACTGAAGCTTTCTTT. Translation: CASSLGWGKNTEAFF. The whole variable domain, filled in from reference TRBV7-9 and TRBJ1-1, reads DTGVSQNPRHKITKRGQNVTFRCDPISEHNRLYWYRQTLGQGPEFLTYFQNEAQLEKSRLLSDRFSAERPKGSFSTLEIQRTEQGDSAMYLCASSLGWGKNTEAFFGQGTRLTVV.

The CDR3 loop is CASSQGESTKQFF. In DNA, the CDR3 is TGTGCCAGCAGCCAAGGGGAGAGCACTAAGCAGTTCTTC. The chain combines TRBV4-2 with TRBJ2-1; D perhaps matches TRBD2 (5 bases). V lost 1 base, J lost 11 bases, and 12 bases lay in between. The CDR3 sequence is 13 residues long. CDR1 and CDR2 from the germline V gene are LGHNA and YNFKEQ.

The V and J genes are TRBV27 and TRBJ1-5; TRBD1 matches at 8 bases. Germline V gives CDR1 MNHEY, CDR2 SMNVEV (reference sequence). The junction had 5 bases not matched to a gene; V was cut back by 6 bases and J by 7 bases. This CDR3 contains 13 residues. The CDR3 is CASRGQAGQPQHF. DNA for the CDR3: TGTGCCAGCAGGGGACAGGCAGGCCAGCCCCAGCATTTT.

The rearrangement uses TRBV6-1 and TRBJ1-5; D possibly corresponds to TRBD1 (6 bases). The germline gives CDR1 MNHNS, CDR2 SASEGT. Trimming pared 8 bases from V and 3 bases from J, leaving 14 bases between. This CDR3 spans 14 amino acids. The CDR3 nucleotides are TGTGCCAGCTGGGGGCAGGAGGACAATCAGCCCCAGCATTTT. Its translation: CASWGQEDNQPQHF.

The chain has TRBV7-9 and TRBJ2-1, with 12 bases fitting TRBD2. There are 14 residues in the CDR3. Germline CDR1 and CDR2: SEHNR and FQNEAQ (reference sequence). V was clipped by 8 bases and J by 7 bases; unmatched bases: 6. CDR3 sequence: CASGRLAGVNEQFF. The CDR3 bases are TGTGCCAGCGGACGACTAGCGGGAGTGAATGAGCAGTTCTTC.

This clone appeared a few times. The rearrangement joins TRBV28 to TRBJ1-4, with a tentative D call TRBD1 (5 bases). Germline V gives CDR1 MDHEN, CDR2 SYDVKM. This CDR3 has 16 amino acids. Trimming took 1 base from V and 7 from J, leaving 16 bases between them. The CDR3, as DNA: TGTGCCAGCAGTTTATACACAGGTGGATTCGTTGAAAAACTGTTTTTT. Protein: CASSLYTGGFVEKLFF. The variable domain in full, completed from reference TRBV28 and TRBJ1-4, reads DVKVTQSSRYLVKRTGEKVFLECVQDMDHENMFWYRQDPGLGLRLIYFSYDVKMKEKGDIPEGYSVSREKKERFSLILESASTNQTSMYLCASSLYTGGFVEKLFFGSGTQLSVL.

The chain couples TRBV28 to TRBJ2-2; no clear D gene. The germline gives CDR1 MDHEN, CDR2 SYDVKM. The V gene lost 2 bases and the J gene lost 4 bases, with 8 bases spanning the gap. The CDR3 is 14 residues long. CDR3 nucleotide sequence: TGTGCCAGCAGTTTAGGGTCCCCCACCGGGGAGCTGTTTTTT. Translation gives CASSLGSPTGELFF.